This TCR beta chain was documented in a study of T-cell memory formation after mild COVID-19 (dated by TCRdb to the early 2020s). Broadly, across the study: Most TCR sequence clusters were specific to one of the two donors. The cohort was made up of two young adult volunteers, one female and one male, who were previously healthy. T-cell clones expanding and contracting after mild COVID-19 in a couple of donors were tracked by longitudinal TCRalpha and TCRbeta repertoire sequencing.

PBMCs were isolated by Ficoll-Paque density gradient centrifugation. Data came from an Illumina NovaSeq 6000. TCRalpha and TCRbeta cDNA libraries were constructed by 5'RACE with constant-segment primers, with sample barcodes and unique molecular identifiers being introduced. Trizol reagent was used to extract RNA from every sample. Libraries were amplified in two PCR steps, with a second sample barcode and Illumina TruSeq adapters added in the second step. The libraries were sequenced on an Illumina NovaSeq using 2 x 150 bp paired-end reads. The source study handled its data this way. The reads were demultiplexed and collapsed into UMI-guided consensus sequences using migec v1.2.7. Using mixcr v2.1.11, UMI consensuses were aligned to TRA and TRB V and J templates and then assembled into clonotypes. Clonotypes were classified as expanded or contracted when called significant by both edgeR and NoisET, with noise models trained on biological replicates. For edgeR calls, a false discovery rate-adjusted p below 0.01 and a log2 fold-change threshold of 1 were applied. As an exploratory analysis of dynamics, max-normalized trajectories of the 1000 most abundant clonotypes were examined by PCA with hierarchical clustering. Each responding clone was given a CD4 or CD8 phenotype based on the CD4+ and CD8+ repertoires, which had been sequenced separately. TCRdb reworked the public reads: Q25 trimming with fastp, MiXCR clone assembly, productive beta chains retained. One record per CDR3 amino acid sequence lists the most common genes and DNA. TCRdb, not the authors, supplied the V and J calls. This sample gives some 190,000 distinct CDR3 sequences in total; 16% of them show up just once. 2% to 2.5% of the sample goes to the ten largest clones.

This clonotype was detected a few times. This clone's antigen is unknown. Per-nucleotide qualities are absent, and no much larger clonotype sits a single base away. The germline V gene (reference sequence) sets CDR1 to LNHDA and CDR2 to SQIVND. The CDR3 covers 12 residues, taking in both the cysteine and the phenylalanine. This entry keeps only the CDR3 DNA: 36 bases, framed from base 1. V loses 4 bases of germline sequence and J loses 5 bases, and the interval between the two ends is 9 bases. General findings and caveats noted by the study authors: Contracting CD4+ clones were located mainly in the CM and EM memory subsets, whereas CD8+ clones were found to be enriched in EMRA. The detection of some responding clones in pre-infection memory suggests that pre-existing cross-reactive memory T cells joined the SARS-CoV-2 response. The second-wave clones that peaked on day 37 were not confirmed to be SARS-CoV-2 specific. Clones that contracted from day 15 to 85 showed balanced CD4/CD8 phenotypes, whereas a second wave of clones that expanded from day 15 to 37 leaned towards CD4+. The study included only a couple of mild cases, and larger cohorts that include severe cases with pre-infection samples were judged to be necessary.

Sequencing was done on a sample of PBMCs or a T cell subset sorted from them (not recorded which). This receptor was identified in an adult woman who had mild COVID-19 (a few samples of this study predate the infection). The sample titles of this study are shuffled in the database, so cell type and time point are left out; the donor was told from shared clones. The sequence joins TRBV19 to TRBJ2-7, and the D gene may be TRBD2, 6 bases matching. The DNA sequence is TGTGCCAGTAGTAACGGGGAGGACGAGCAGTACTTC. This codes for CASSNGEDEQYF.